This T cell receptor beta chain was retrieved from a study of OX40 agonist ivuxolimab in advanced cancers. Sequencing used immunoSEQ multiplex PCR; TCRdb keeps in-frame clones, though not all of them. The table lists tens of thousands of clones, 90% to 95% of them singletons. Germline loops: CDR1 SGDLS, CDR2 YYNGEE. Trimming at V came to 3 bases and at J to 7 bases, leaving 8 bases not matched to a gene. The CDR3 spans 16 residues. The sequences come from CD4+ or CD8+ T cells sorted from blood, collected in a trial of the OX40 agonist ivuxolimab. The sequence came from an adult with an advanced solid tumor such as melanoma, head and neck, liver or kidney cancer. V and J are TRBV9 and TRBJ1-4, with 11 nucleotides matching TRBD1. CDR3 sequence: CASSARTGGLGEKLFF. The CDR3 nucleotides read TGTGCCAGCAGCGCCCGGACAGGGGGCCTTGGTGAAAAACTGTTTTTT.